This TCR beta chain is from a study of blood T cell repertoires in COVID-19. At the level of the study: Samples representing acute and convalescent COVID-19 were sourced from the United States, Italy and Spain. PBMCs, B-cell-depleted T cells, or T cells provided the cDNA or gDNA that made up the material.

Per the authors' pipeline: From reference gene primer amplification, estimates of nucleated cell counts were derived. Sequencing used immunoSEQ multiplex PCR; TCRdb keeps in-frame clones, though not all of them. That table gives V, J and clone size, and the DNA gave D and trimming. The data contain roughly 190,000 clones, around 90% of them singletons. Germline V lookup: CDR1 LGHDT, CDR2 YNNKEL (reference sequence). CDR3 size: 15 residues. The V and J ends lost 2 bases and 5 bases respectively, with 16 bases between them. Sequenced input: peripheral blood. The chain links TRBV3-1 (or the pseudogene TRBV3-2) to TRBJ2-7, with D possibly TRBD2 on 5 matching bases. The TCR was taken from a man aged 55-75 years with active or convalescent COVID-19. CDR3: CASSQRPDLVNEQYF. The CDR3 bases are TGTGCCAGCAGCCAAAGGCCGGACTTGGTTAACGAGCAGTACTTC.